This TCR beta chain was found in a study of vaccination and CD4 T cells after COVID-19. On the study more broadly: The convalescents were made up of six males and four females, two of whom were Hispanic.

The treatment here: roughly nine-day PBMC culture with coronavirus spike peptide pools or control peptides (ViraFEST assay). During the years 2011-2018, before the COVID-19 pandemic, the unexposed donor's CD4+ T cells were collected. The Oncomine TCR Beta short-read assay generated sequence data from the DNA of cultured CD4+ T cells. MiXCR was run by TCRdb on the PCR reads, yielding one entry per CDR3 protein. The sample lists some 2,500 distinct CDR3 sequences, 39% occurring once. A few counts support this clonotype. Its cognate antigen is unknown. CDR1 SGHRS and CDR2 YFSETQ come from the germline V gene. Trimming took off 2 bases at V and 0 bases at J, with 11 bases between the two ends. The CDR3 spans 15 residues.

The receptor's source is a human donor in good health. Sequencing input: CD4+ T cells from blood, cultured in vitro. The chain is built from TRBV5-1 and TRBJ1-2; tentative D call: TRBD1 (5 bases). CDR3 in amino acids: CASSFNRGTNYGYTF. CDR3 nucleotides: TGCGCCAGCAGCTTCAATCGGGGGACTAACTATGGCTACACCTTC.